The 25 T cell receptor beta chains below all came from one sample that was sequenced in a study of T cells after yellow fever vaccination. TCRdb fed the 5' RACE reads into MiXCR, producing one record per CDR3 protein. The sample has 610,000 or so distinct CDR3 sequences; around an eighth are singletons. The sample consisted of PBMCs, taken on the day of the yellow fever booster vaccination. These receptors came from a young man who received the YFV17D yellow fever vaccine.

V and J are TRBV7-6 and TRBJ2-3; 10 nucleotides agree with TRBD2. CDR1 is SGHVS, CDR2 FNYEAQ, per germline. The CDR3 runs 17 residues. V trimming: 2 bases; J trimming: 0 bases; junction bases outside the gene matches: 5. The CDR3 DNA follows: TGTGCCAGCAGCTTAACGGCGGGACTAGCGAGCACAGATACGCAGTATTTT. This encodes CASSLTAGLASTDTQYF. Full variable domain (rest looked up from reference TRBV7-6 and TRBJ2-3): GAGVSQSPRYKVTKRGQDVALRCDPISGHVSLYWYRQALGQGPEFLTYFNYEAQQDKSGLPNDRFSAERPEGSISTLTIQRTEQRDSAMYRCASSLTAGLASTDTQYFGPGTRLTVL.

The sample holds a few counts of this clonotype. The V and J genes are TRBV4-3 and TRBJ1-1; maybe TRBD1 (5 bases). The germline V gene encodes CDR1 LGHNA and CDR2 YSLEER. Trimming took 6 bases from V and 7 from J, leaving 18 bases between them. This CDR3 has 14 amino acids. The CDR3 loop is CASRYTGREDEAFF. The CDR3 DNA follows: TGCGCCAGCAGATATACAGGACGGGAAGATGAAGCTTTCTTT.

This clonotype was observed a handful of times. This chain uses TRBV12-3 or TRBV12-4 with TRBJ2-1; a weak D match, TRBD2 (6 bases). The CDR3 length is 14 residues. Trimming stripped 3 bases from V and 4 bases from J, with 10 bases between. Here the CDR3 reads CASSFRESYNEQFF. The CDR3 DNA reads as TGTGCCAGCAGTTTTCGGGAGTCTTACAATGAGCAGTTCTTC.

V and J are TRBV20-1 and TRBJ2-7; D not resolved. V was pared by 4 bases and J by 6 bases, with 16 bases between. This CDR3 comprises 13 residues. Germline CDR1 DFQATT, CDR2 SNEGSKA (reference sequence). The CDR3 nucleotides are TGCAGTGCTAAACAACAACTGAAGGGCGAGCAGTACTTC. As protein: CSAKQQLKGEQYF.

Ten or more counts support this clonotype. The gene calls are TRBV27 and TRBJ2-7; D possibly corresponds to TRBD1 (6 bases). Germline V CDR1 and CDR2: MNHEY, SMNVEV (reference sequence). V was cut by 6 bases and J by 0 bases, with 15 bases left in between. CDR3 size: 15 residues. The CDR3 DNA reads TGTGCCAGCAGCCAAAGTACAGGGATCTCCTACGAGCAGTACTTC. Residues: CASSQSTGISYEQYF.

This clonotype turned up a few times. The V and J genes are TRBV5-1 and TRBJ2-7; the D gene is possibly TRBD1 (7 bases). The CDR3 is made up of 16 amino acids. Germline CDR1 SGHRS, CDR2 YFSETQ. V lost 1 base to trimming and J lost 1 base, with 15 bases between them. The CDR3 DNA sequence: TGCGCCAGCAGCTTGCGAACAGGGGCGGGGTCCTACGAGCAGTACTTC. It yields the protein CASSLRTGAGSYEQYF.

The table lists this clonotype with a few counts. The junction shows a germline mismatch at one end, possibly a read error. The chain links TRBV5-6 to TRBJ1-2; D is possibly TRBD1 (5 bases). The germline V gene encodes CDR1 SGHDT and CDR2 YYEEEE. This CDR3 is 14 amino acids long. CDR3 region: CASSLAGQSYSYTF. CDR3 nucleotides: TGTGCCAGCAGCCTGGCGGGGCAGAGCTATAGCTACACCTTC.

The gene calls are TRBV3-1 and TRBJ1-5; no clear D. The germline gives CDR1 LGHDT, CDR2 YNNKEL (reference sequence). CDR3 length: 13 amino acids. Trimming took 5 bases from V and 4 from J, leaving 9 bases between them. The CDR3 protein is CASSNLQNQPQHF. In DNA, the CDR3 is TGTGCCAGCAGCAACCTACAGAATCAGCCCCAGCATTTT.

At least ten counts were recorded for this clonotype. The chain employs TRBV20-1 and TRBJ2-1; 14 bases map to TRBD2. The V gene end was trimmed by 4 bases and the J gene end by 8 bases; junction bases not matched to a gene: 7. Germline V CDR1 and CDR2: DFQATT, SNEGSKA (reference sequence). The length of the CDR3 is 15 residues. DNA of the CDR3: TGCAGTGCTATTCGACTAGCGGGAGGGAAGGATGAGCAGTTCTTC. Translation gives CSAIRLAGGKDEQFF.

This clonotype came up a few times. The chain employs TRBV9 and TRBJ2-4, with 8 bases that match TRBD1. The CDR3 contains 15 residues. Trimming removed 1 base from V and 6 bases from J; junction bases left unmatched: 6. The germline gives CDR1 SGDLS, CDR2 YYNGEE. In DNA form, the CDR3 reads TGTGCCAGCAGCGTAACCTCTGGACAGGGAAACATTCAGTACTTC. Translated, it gives CASSVTSGQGNIQYF.

This rearrangement joins TRBV7-3 to TRBJ2-4; 7 bases match TRBD1. The trim removed 3 bases at V and 0 bases at J, leaving 5 bases unmatched. The CDR3 is made up of 16 amino acids. Germline CDR1 SGHTA, CDR2 FQGTGA. CDR3 amino acids: CASSFIRGRAKNIQYF. The CDR3 DNA follows: TGTGCCAGCAGCTTCATCAGGGGGAGAGCCAAAAACATTCAGTACTTC.

This clonotype was observed a handful of times. Relative to the germline gene, one junction end is altered; a read error may explain this. The chain has TRBV7-7 and TRBJ2-5, with D unclear. The germline V gene has CDR1 SSHAT and CDR2 FNYEAQ (reference sequence). The CDR3 sequence is 11 residues long. Here the CDR3 reads CASTALEAQYF. The CDR3 coding sequence is TGTGCTAGCACAGCTCTCGAGGCCCAGTACTTC.

The V gene is TRBV12-3 or TRBV12-4, the J gene TRBJ1-2; D is uncertain. The V end lost 3 bases, the J end lost 5 bases, and 13 bases lay between the germline ends. CDR3 size: 14 residues. The DNA of the CDR3 is TGTGCCAGCAGTTTTAGTTGGGGAGAGTATGGCTACACCTTC. Encoded protein: CASSFSWGEYGYTF.

A few counts support this clonotype. The chain links TRBV20-1 to TRBJ2-1, with 8 bases lining up with TRBD1. After removal of 4 bases from V and 0 bases from J, the junction contained 2 bases not matched to a gene. This CDR3 region has 14 residues. CDR1 and CDR2 (germline): DFQATT, SNEGSKA (reference sequence). In nucleotides, the CDR3 is TGCAGTGCTATGACAGGGGCCTCCTACAATGAGCAGTTCTTC. Translation gives CSAMTGASYNEQFF.

This clonotype occurred a few times. This chain links TRBV5-1 with TRBJ2-2; 11 bases align to TRBD2. The V gene's germline CDR1 is SGHRS and CDR2 YFSETQ. The V segment lost 3 bases and the J segment 3 bases; nucleotides outside the gene matches: 4. The CDR3 length is 16 residues. This chain's CDR3 is CASSSGTSGHTGELFF. CDR3 in DNA: TGCGCCAGCAGCTCGGGGACTAGCGGCCACACCGGGGAGCTGTTTTTT.

The chain has TRBV19 and TRBJ1-4, with D maybe TRBD1 (5 bases). This CDR3 is built from 17 residues. V shed 4 bases and J shed 7 bases, with 22 bases lying between them. Germline-derived CDR1 and CDR2 are LNHDA and SQIVND (reference sequence). CDR3 loop: CASSSISSGWRSEKLFF. The DNA of the CDR3 is TGTGCCAGTAGTAGTATATCGTCAGGGTGGCGGAGTGAAAAACTGTTTTTT.

V and J are TRBV7-9 and TRBJ2-7; 7 bases match TRBD2. The CDR3 loop spans 15 amino acids. Germline V lookup: CDR1 SEHNR, CDR2 FQNEAQ (reference sequence). V gave up 5 bases and J gave up 0 bases; unmatched junction bases: 7. The CDR3 loop reads CASSPGLVSSYEQYF. The CDR3 DNA sequence: TGTGCCAGCAGCCCAGGACTAGTGAGCTCCTACGAGCAGTACTTC.

In its sample, this clonotype was seen many times. The chain uses TRBV7-6 and TRBJ2-1, with TRBD2 matching 9 bases. The V segment lost 5 bases and the J segment 10 bases; nucleotides outside the gene matches: 15. The CDR3 is made up of 16 amino acids. Germline CDR1 and CDR2: SGHVS and FNYEAQ. CDR3 in amino acids: CASSPRRIAGVSEQFF. The CDR3, as DNA: TGTGCCAGCAGCCCTCGCCGTATAGCGGGAGTGAGCGAGCAGTTCTTC. Filled out from reference TRBV7-6 and TRBJ2-1, the complete variable domain reads GAGVSQSPRYKVTKRGQDVALRCDPISGHVSLYWYRQALGQGPEFLTYFNYEAQQDKSGLPNDRFSAERPEGSISTLTIQRTEQRDSAMYRCASSPRRIAGVSEQFFGPGTRLTVL.

This clonotype was observed a few times. The chain recombines TRBV6-2 or TRBV6-3 with TRBJ1-2; 7 bases match TRBD1. The CDR3 runs to 16 residues. V shed 2 bases, J shed 3 bases, and the junction held 9 bases outside the gene matches. CDR1 is MNHEY, CDR2 SVGEGT, per germline. In DNA, the CDR3 is TGTGCCAGCAGTTACCTTTCGACAGGGTATGACTATGGCTACACCTTC. It yields the protein CASSYLSTGYDYGYTF.

V usage is TRBV7-2 and J usage is TRBJ2-2; 7 bases line up with TRBD2. J gave up 3 bases and V 8 bases, and 9 bases lay outside the gene matches. This CDR3 is 15 amino acids long. Germline CDR1 SGHTA, CDR2 FQGNSA. The CDR3 sequence: CASVLGSGHTGELFF. The CDR3 DNA follows: TGTGCCAGCGTCCTTGGTAGCGGGCACACCGGGGAGCTGTTTTTT.

The chain is built from TRBV20-1 and TRBJ2-7; 7 nucleotides line up with TRBD1. Germline V lookup: CDR1 DFQATT, CDR2 SNEGSKA (reference sequence). This CDR3 spans 12 amino acids. Trimming at V came to 4 bases and at J to 5 bases, leaving 5 bases not matched to a gene. CDR3 DNA: TGCAGTGCTAACGACAGGGTAAACGAGCAGTACTTC. Its translation is CSANDRVNEQYF.

This clonotype was detected only a few times. The chain combines TRBV7-2 with TRBJ2-2; D is perhaps TRBD1 (5 bases). With 2 bases removed from V and 7 bases from J, the gap between germline ends came to 14 bases. Germline-derived CDR1 and CDR2 are SGHTA and FQGNSA. The CDR3 contains 15 residues. The chain's CDR3 is CASSLSYRRDGELFF. DNA of the CDR3: TGTGCCAGCAGCTTATCTTACAGGCGCGACGGGGAGCTGTTTTTT.

This clonotype turned up a few times. The rearrangement joins TRBV5-1 to TRBJ1-1; no definite D call. Germline V gives CDR1 SGHRS, CDR2 YFSETQ. The CDR3 is 13 residues long. The V gene lost 3 bases and the J gene lost 1 base, with 7 bases spanning the gap. CDR3 nucleotide sequence: TGCGCCAGCAGCTCGGAACCGAACACTGAAGCTTTCTTT. Amino acids: CASSSEPNTEAFF.

CDR3 nucleotides: TGTGCCAGCAGCCGTTTAGCGGGAGCTAATGAGCAGTTCTTC. This gives the protein CASSRLAGANEQFF. This chain uses TRBV7-6 with TRBJ2-1; TRBD2 matches 9 bases. Trimming removed 5 bases from V and 7 bases from J; junction bases left unmatched: 6. Per germline, CDR1 SGHVS and CDR2 FNYEAQ. This CDR3 has 14 residues.

This clonotype was recorded a few times. The chain employs TRBV15 and TRBJ2-1; perhaps TRBD2 as D (6 bases). CDR3 size: 12 residues. Germline lookup yields CDR1 LNHNV and CDR2 YYDKDF (reference sequence). Trimming stripped 6 bases from V and 13 bases from J, with 16 bases between. The CDR3 DNA sequence: TGTGCCACCAGGGATAGCGGAACCACCCAGTTCTTC. Its protein is CATRDSGTTQFF.